The T cell receptor beta chain described here comes from a study of long-term antiretroviral therapy in people with HIV. Study-wide context: The oldest specimens predate the 2015 immediate-ART recommendation by about a decade.

Sampling of each donor yielded at least one pre-ART PBMC sample and at least two post-ART PBMC samples. Specimens retained about 0.95-11 million cryopreserved PBMC preceding DNA extraction. V was clipped by 3 bases and J by 9 bases, with 18 bases between them. The CDR3 consists of 15 residues. Germline V gene data show CDR1 as KGHSH and CDR2 as LQKENI. The libraries were made with immunoSEQ v3.0 at survey level. Only in-frame clones appear in the TCRdb table, and some are missing; sequencing was by immunoSEQ multiplex PCR. The profile covers more than 20,000 clones, with approximately 81% appearing a single time and about 16% taken by the ten largest.

The receptor comes from a woman in her late teens or twenties with HIV. The specimen was unsorted PBMCs, collected at the start of antiretroviral therapy, before treatment. V usage is TRBV18 and J usage is TRBJ2-1; D may be TRBD1 (6 bases). This CDR3 reads CASSPITGPGGEQFF. DNA of the CDR3: TGTGCCAGCTCACCCATAACAGGGCCTGGCGGTGAGCAGTTCTTC. Drawing the rest from reference TRBV18 and TRBJ2-1, the complete variable domain is NAGVMQNPRHLVRRRGQEARLRCSPMKGHSHVYWYRQLPEEGLKFMVYLQKENIIDESGMPKERFSAEFPKEGPSILRIQQVVRGDSAAYFCASSPITGPGGEQFFGPGTRLTVL.